This is a list of T cell receptor beta chains from one sample in a study of blood T cells in healthy people across ages. TCRdb re-called the 5' RACE reads through MiXCR, storing one row per CDR3 protein. The sample has roughly 680,000 distinct CDR3 sequences, roughly half seen once. The source material was blood. These receptors all stem from a woman aged 80 or older in good health. Both conserved end residues are trimmed from each CDR3.

j_call v_call cdr3_aa
TRBJ1-5 TRBV11-2 ASSFSGPQPQH
TRBJ2-7 TRBV24-1 ATSDQGQAIGNEQY
TRBJ2-2 TRBV29-1 SVFEFGELF
TRBJ2-1 TRBV4-1 ASSQLVVGQGKYNEQF
TRBJ2-6 TRBV9 ASRSSGSGANVLT
TRBJ1-2 TRBV20-1 SARMGGGYGYT
TRBJ1-6 TRBV20-1 SARDWGTGNSPLH
TRBJ2-3 TRBV9 ASSVDPAGAAWGTDTQY
TRBJ2-7 TRBV10-3 AIRETGVYEQY
TRBJ2-7 TRBV7-6 ASSLVGQGAYEQY
TRBJ2-1 TRBV6-6 ASSYSRGGMYNEQF
TRBJ2-7 TRBV28 ASSSRDVGLAAYEQY
TRBJ1-1 TRBV9 ASSVGRVRMNTEAF
TRBJ1-1 TRBV25-1 ASSDWTGEAF
TRBJ2-7 TRBV29-1 SVAGLGEQY
TRBJ1-5 TRBV6-6 VSSPPGQANQPQH
TRBJ2-5 TRBV5-1 ASSNPQGFQETQY
TRBJ1-5 TRBV4-1 ASSQVRRTGAPSNQPQH
TRBJ2-7 TRBV5-1 ASSLGRTSGVYEQY
TRBJ2-1 TRBV7-9 ASSLADIYNEQF
TRBJ1-6 TRBV24-1 ATRRTGQTECSNSPLH
TRBJ1-4 TRBV27 ASSPGLAATNEKLF
TRBJ2-3 TRBV6-1 ASSDPPGLSTDTQY
TRBJ2-2 TRBV28 ASSPLQGIMGELF
TRBJ2-1 TRBV30 AWSEGGAREF
TRBJ2-3 TRBV27 ANSWYATDTQY
TRBJ2-2 TRBV25-1 ATRDSSFRNTGELF
TRBJ2-1 TRBV29-1 SVASGVYNEQF
TRBJ2-7 TRBV5-5 ASSLKPINSYEQY
TRBJ2-7 TRBV15 ATSREREAYEQY
TRBJ2-1 TRBV6-6 ASSLTRDRALNEQF
TRBJ2-1 TRBV7-2 AAGLTTGSYNEQF
TRBJ2-3 TRBV7-2 ASSLNGPNTDTQY
TRBJ2-7 TRBV10-3 AIATGDSYEQY
TRBJ2-3 TRBV7-2 ASSSHPGPRTDTQY
TRBJ1-2 TRBV7-2 ASSRGGPDYGYT
TRBJ2-2 TRBV20-1 SARDHRSTGELF
- TRBV4-2 ASSLQGWGETQY
TRBJ2-1 TRBV29-1 SVEGRVKSGEQF
TRBJ2-7 TRBV7-2 ASSVTVQQY
TRBJ2-7 TRBV2 ASVGQGVSYEQY
TRBJ2-2 TRBV29-1 SVEVGGSNTGELF
TRBJ1-3 TRBV28 ASSFGHPGNTIY
TRBJ2-1 TRBV20-1 SARDAGTEGSQF
TRBJ2-1 TRBV29-1 SVEDPHSGRSYNEQF
TRBJ2-2 TRBV2 ASSALRELF
TRBJ2-7 TRBV28 ASAGDRAYEQY
TRBJ1-1 TRBV6-5 ASERGINTEAF
TRBJ2-3 TRBV9 ASRLTDEDTQY
TRBJ1-4 TRBV21-1 ASSKVRGENEKLF
TRBJ2-1 TRBV18 ASSPTGPSGPDEQF
TRBJ2-7 TRBV7-9 ASSLARQSYEQY
TRBJ2-3 TRBV11-1 ASSRPSTGTQY